The 10 T cell receptor beta chains listed next were all sequenced from one sample in a study of blood T cell repertoires in COVID-19. Sequencing used immunoSEQ multiplex PCR; TCRdb keeps in-frame clones, though not all of them. The data show roughly 73,000 clones, roughly 74% seen once. The sequenced sample consisted of peripheral blood. All receptors come from a human donor in a cohort sampled during active COVID-19.

The chain joins TRBV6-6 to TRBJ2-3; 12 bases line up with TRBD2. With V trimmed by 2 bases and J by 4 bases, 4 bases remained unmatched. The CDR3 totals 16 residues. Per germline, CDR1 MNHNY and CDR2 SVGAGI (reference sequence). The CDR3 region is CASSYGTSGRPDTQYF. In DNA, the CDR3 is TGTGCCAGCAGTTACGGGACTAGCGGGCGACCAGATACGCAGTATTTT.

The J gene is TRBJ2-7, the V gene TRBV7-8, with D possibly TRBD1 on 6 matching bases. V was clipped by 5 bases and J by 0 bases, with 11 bases between them. The CDR3 runs 14 residues. Germline CDR1 SGHVS, CDR2 FQNEAQ. CDR3 bases: TGTGCCAGCAGCGTAAACAGGGCCTCCTACGAGCAGTACTTC. It specifies CASSVNRASYEQYF.

The chain combines TRBV19 with TRBJ2-7; 7 bases match TRBD2. J gave up 3 bases and V 6 bases, and 5 bases lay outside the gene matches. The CDR3 loop spans 13 amino acids. Germline values: CDR1 LNHDA, CDR2 SQIVND (reference sequence). CDR3 protein: CASRPGLLYEQYF. The CDR3 coding sequence is TGTGCCAGTAGGCCGGGACTACTCTACGAGCAGTACTTC.

This clone showed up just once. The V and J genes are TRBV5-1 and TRBJ2-7, with a possible D match to TRBD2 (6 bases). Per germline, CDR1 SGHRS and CDR2 YFSETQ. The V and J ends lost 5 bases and 0 bases respectively, with 12 bases between them. There are 14 residues in the CDR3. CDR3 DNA sequence: TGCGCCAGCAGATTTTCGACTAGCTCCTACGAGCAGTACTTC. Protein product: CASRFSTSSYEQYF.

This clone has a single count. The chain has TRBV30 and TRBJ2-7; D perhaps matches TRBD2 (6 bases). The CDR3 covers 13 residues. The V gene's germline CDR1 is GTSNPN and CDR2 SVGIG (reference sequence). V gave up 2 bases and J gave up 7 bases, with 15 bases separating them. The CDR3, as DNA: TGTGCCTGGAGTTACTCCGGGGCGGGGGAGCAGTACTTC. This sequence encodes CAWSYSGAGEQYF. Combining the CDR3 with reference TRBV30 and TRBJ2-7 gives the whole variable domain SQTIHQWPATLVQPVGSPLSLECTVEGTSNPNLYWYRQAAGRGLQLLFYSVGIGQISSEVPQNLSASRPQDRQFILSSKKLLLSDSGFYLCAWSYSGAGEQYFGPGTRLTVT.

The chain links TRBV27 to TRBJ1-6; TRBD1 matches at 9 bases. The germline gives CDR1 MNHEY, CDR2 SMNVEV (reference sequence). V shed 2 bases and J 13 bases; nucleotides not matched to a gene: 9. The CDR3 length is 15 residues. CDR3 coding DNA: TGTGCCAGCAGTTTACGGGGACAGGGTCCGGATCCCCTCCACTTT. It codes for CASSLRGQGPDPLHF.

The chain uses TRBV27 and TRBJ1-2, with no clear D. This CDR3 spans 15 amino acids. V lost 2 bases, J lost 3 bases, and 13 bases lay in between. The V gene's germline CDR1 is MNHEY and CDR2 SMNVEV (reference sequence). DNA of the CDR3: TGTGCCAGCAGTTTAGGAGGCAGCTCGTACTATGGCTACACCTTC. Translated: CASSLGGSSYYGYTF.

The chain has TRBV28 and TRBJ1-5; D perhaps matches TRBD1 (5 bases). CDR1 is MDHEN, CDR2 SYDVKM, per germline. V was pared by 2 bases and J by 4 bases, with 18 bases between. This CDR3 comprises 17 residues. The chain's CDR3 is CASSLPGVGTRNQPQHF. The DNA of the CDR3 is TGTGCCAGCAGTTTACCGGGCGTAGGGACTCGGAATCAGCCCCAGCATTTT.

The rearrangement joins TRBV11-2 to TRBJ2-1, with TRBD2 matching over 11 bases. The V gene's germline CDR1 is SGHAT and CDR2 FQNNGV. V trimming: 4 bases; J trimming: 0 bases; junction bases outside the gene matches: 5. CDR3 size: 17 residues. CDR3 region: CASSSLGLADSYNEQFF. CDR3 DNA: TGTGCCAGCAGCTCCCTGGGACTAGCGGACTCCTACAATGAGCAGTTCTTC.

The chain carries TRBV21-1 and TRBJ1-1; the DNA was not used to check the table's D call, TRBD1. TRBV21-1 is shown as a pseudogene. There are 14 residues in the CDR3. The CDR3 DNA reads as TGTGCCAGCAGCATCAGGGGCCTGAACACTGAAGCTTTCTTT. The encoded protein is CASSIRGLNTEAFF.